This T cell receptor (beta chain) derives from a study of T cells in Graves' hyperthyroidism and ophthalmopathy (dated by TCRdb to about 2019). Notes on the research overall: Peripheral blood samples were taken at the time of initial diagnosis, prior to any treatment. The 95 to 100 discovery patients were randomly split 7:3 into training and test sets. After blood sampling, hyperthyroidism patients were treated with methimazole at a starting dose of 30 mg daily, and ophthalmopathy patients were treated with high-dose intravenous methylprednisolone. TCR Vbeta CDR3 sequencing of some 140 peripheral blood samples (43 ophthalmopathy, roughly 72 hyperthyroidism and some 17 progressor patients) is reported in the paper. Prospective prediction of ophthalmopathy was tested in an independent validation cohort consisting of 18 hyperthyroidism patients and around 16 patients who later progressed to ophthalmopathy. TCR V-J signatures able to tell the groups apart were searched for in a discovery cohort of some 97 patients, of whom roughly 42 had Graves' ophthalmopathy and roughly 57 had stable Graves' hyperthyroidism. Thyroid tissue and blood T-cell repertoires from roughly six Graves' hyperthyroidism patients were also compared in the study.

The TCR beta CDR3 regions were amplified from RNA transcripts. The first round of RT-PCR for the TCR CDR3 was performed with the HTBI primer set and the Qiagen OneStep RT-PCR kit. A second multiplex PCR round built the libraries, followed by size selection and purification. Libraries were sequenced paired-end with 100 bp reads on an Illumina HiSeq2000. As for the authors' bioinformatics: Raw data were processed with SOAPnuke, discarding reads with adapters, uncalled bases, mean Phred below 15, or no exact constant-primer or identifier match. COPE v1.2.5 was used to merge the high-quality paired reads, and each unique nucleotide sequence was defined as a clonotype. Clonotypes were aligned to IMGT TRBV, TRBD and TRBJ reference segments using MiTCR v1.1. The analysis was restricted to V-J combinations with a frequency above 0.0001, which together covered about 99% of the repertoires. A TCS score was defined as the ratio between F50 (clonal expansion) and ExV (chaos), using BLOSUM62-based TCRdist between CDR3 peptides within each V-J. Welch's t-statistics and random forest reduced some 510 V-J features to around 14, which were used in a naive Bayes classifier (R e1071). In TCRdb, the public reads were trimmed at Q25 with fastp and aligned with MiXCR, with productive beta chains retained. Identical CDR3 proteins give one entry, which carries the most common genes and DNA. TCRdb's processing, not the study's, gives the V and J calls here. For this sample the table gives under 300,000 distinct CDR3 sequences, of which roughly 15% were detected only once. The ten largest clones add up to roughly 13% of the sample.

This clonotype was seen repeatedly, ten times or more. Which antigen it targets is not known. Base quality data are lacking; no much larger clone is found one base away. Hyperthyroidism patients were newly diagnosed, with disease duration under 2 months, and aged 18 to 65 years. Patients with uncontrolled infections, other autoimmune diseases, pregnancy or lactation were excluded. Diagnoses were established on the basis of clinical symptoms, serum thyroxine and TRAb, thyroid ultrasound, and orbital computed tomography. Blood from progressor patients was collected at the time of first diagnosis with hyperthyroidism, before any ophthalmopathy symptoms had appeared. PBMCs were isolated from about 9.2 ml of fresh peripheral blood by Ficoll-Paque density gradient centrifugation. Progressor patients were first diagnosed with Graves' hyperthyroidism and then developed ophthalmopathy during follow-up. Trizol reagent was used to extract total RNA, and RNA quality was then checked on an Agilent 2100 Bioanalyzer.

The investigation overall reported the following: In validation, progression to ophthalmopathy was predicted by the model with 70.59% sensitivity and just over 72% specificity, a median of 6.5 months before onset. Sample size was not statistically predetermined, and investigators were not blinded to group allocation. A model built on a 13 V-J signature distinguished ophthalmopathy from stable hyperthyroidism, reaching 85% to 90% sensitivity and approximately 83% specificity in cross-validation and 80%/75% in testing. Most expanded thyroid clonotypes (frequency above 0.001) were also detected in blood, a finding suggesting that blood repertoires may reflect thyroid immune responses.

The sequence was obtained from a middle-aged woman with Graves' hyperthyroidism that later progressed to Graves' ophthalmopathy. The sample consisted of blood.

The nucleotides read TGTGCCAGCGCTATGGGAACCTACGAGCAGTACTTC. This encodes CASAMGTYEQYF. The rearranged chain carries TRBV12-3 or TRBV12-4 and TRBJ2-7, with no D gene named confidently. The CDR3, cysteine through phenylalanine, is 12 amino acids long. Only the CDR3 DNA is retained, 36 bases long and in frame from the first base. V is reduced by 8 bases and J by 2 bases, leaving a spacing of 10 bases between them.